This is a list of T cell receptor beta chains from one sample in a study of spatial heterogeneity in lung cancer. MiXCR, applied by TCRdb to the 5' RACE reads, yields one record per CDR3 protein. Of 95,000 to 120,000 distinct CDR3 sequences listed, about a tenth are singletons. The sample consisted of PBMCs, taken at follow-up. The receptors were gathered from a female donor with early-stage non-small cell lung cancer. The CDR3 runs from the conserved cysteine through the conserved F or W. A D gene is named only where the DNA matches it firmly. Size is stated for part of the rows, as once, few or many counts, or as a class when the clone is expanded.

d_gene: NA
j_gene: TRBJ2-3
v_gene: TRBV4-3
abundance: few
CDR3nt: TGCGCCAGCAGCCAAGGGTCAGGGGCAGGGAATTCGGATACGCAGTATTTT
CDR3aa: CASSQGSGAGNSDTQYF

d_gene: NA
j_gene: TRBJ2-5
v_gene: TRBV29-1
abundance: NA
CDR3nt: TGCAGCGTTGTGGGTCGGGGAGGAGAGACCCAGTACTTC
CDR3aa: CSVVGRGGETQYF

d_gene: NA
j_gene: TRBJ1-5
v_gene: TRBV9
abundance: few
CDR3nt: TGTGCCAGCAGCGCTATGGTCGGGGGTCAGCCCCAGCATTTT
CDR3aa: CASSAMVGGQPQHF

d_gene: NA
j_gene: TRBJ2-3
v_gene: TRBV6-5
abundance: few
CDR3nt: TGTGCCAGCAGTTCAGGCGTTGGAGCCACAGATACGCAGTATTTT
CDR3aa: CASSSGVGATDTQYF

d_gene: TRBD2
j_gene: TRBJ2-1
v_gene: TRBV12-3/TRBV12-4
abundance: NA
CDR3nt: TGTGCCAGCAGTACGGGACTAGCGTCCTACAATGAGCAGTTCTTC
CDR3aa: CASSTGLASYNEQFF

d_gene: NA
j_gene: TRBJ2-3
v_gene: TRBV2
abundance: NA
CDR3nt: TGTGCCAGCAGTGCCCAAGGACTAAGCACAGATACGCAGTATTTT
CDR3aa: CASSAQGLSTDTQYF

d_gene: TRBD1
j_gene: TRBJ1-5
v_gene: TRBV7-2
abundance: many
CDR3nt: TGTGCCAGCAGCCCCGACAGGGTGGGCAATCAGCCCCAGCATTTT
CDR3aa: CASSPDRVGNQPQHF

d_gene: TRBD1
j_gene: TRBJ1-5
v_gene: TRBV19
abundance: NA
CDR3nt: TGTGCCAGTAGTAAAGGACAGGGGCGGATGGATCAGCCCCAGCATTTT
CDR3aa: CASSKGQGRMDQPQHF

d_gene: NA
j_gene: TRBJ1-1
v_gene: TRBV24-1
abundance: few
CDR3nt: TGTGCCACCAGTGGCGTTCACACTGAAGCTTTCTTT
CDR3aa: CATSGVHTEAFF

d_gene: NA
j_gene: TRBJ1-1
v_gene: TRBV12-3/TRBV12-4
abundance: many
CDR3nt: TGTGCCAGCAGCAACAGACAGTACCGGGGGACTGAAGCTTTCTTT
CDR3aa: CASSNRQYRGTEAFF

d_gene: TRBD1
j_gene: TRBJ1-1
v_gene: TRBV29-1
abundance: many
CDR3nt: TGCAGCGTTGCCCAGGGGGCATCTGAAGCTTTCTTT
CDR3aa: CSVAQGASEAFF

d_gene: NA
j_gene: TRBJ2-5
v_gene: TRBV25-1
abundance: few
CDR3nt: TGTGCCAGCAGGAGTCGGAGAGAGACCCAGTACTTC
CDR3aa: CASRSRRETQYF

d_gene: TRBD1
j_gene: TRBJ2-6
v_gene: TRBV5-1
abundance: few
CDR3nt: TGCGCCAGCAGTTTACAGGGGGCTGGGGCCAACGTCCTGACTTTC
CDR3aa: CASSLQGAGANVLTF

d_gene: TRBD2
j_gene: TRBJ2-1
v_gene: TRBV28
abundance: few
CDR3nt: TGTGCCAGTCTAGCGGGTGTTTACAATGAGCAGTTCTTC
CDR3aa: CASLAGVYNEQFF

d_gene: TRBD2
j_gene: TRBJ2-3
v_gene: TRBV25-1
abundance: NA
CDR3nt: TGTGCCAGCCACGAGAGCGGGAGTGGCACAGATACGCAGTATTTT
CDR3aa: CASHESGSGTDTQYF

d_gene: NA
j_gene: TRBJ1-5
v_gene: TRBV20-1
abundance: many
CDR3nt: TGCAGTGCAAGAGGGGACGGGGACCAGCCCCAGCATTTT
CDR3aa: CSARGDGDQPQHF

d_gene: NA
j_gene: TRBJ2-1
v_gene: TRBV20-1
abundance: many
CDR3nt: TGCAGCGCCGAGTGGGTTGGCTACAATGAGCAGTTCTTC
CDR3aa: CSAEWVGYNEQFF

d_gene: TRBD1
j_gene: TRBJ1-6
v_gene: TRBV12-3/TRBV12-4
abundance: NA
CDR3nt: TGTGCCAGCAGTTCCGACCTGCCTTGGACAGGGGGAAATTCACCCCTCCACTTT
CDR3aa: CASSSDLPWTGGNSPLHF

d_gene: NA
j_gene: TRBJ2-5
v_gene: TRBV12-5
abundance: many
CDR3nt: TGTGCTAGTGCCGAAGGAGAGGCCACCTTCCGGGAGACCCAGTACTTC
CDR3aa: CASAEGEATFRETQYF

d_gene: NA
j_gene: TRBJ1-1
v_gene: TRBV20-1
abundance: NA
CDR3nt: TGCAGTGCTAGAGGTCGCAGGTTGGAGAACACTGAAGCTTTCTTT
CDR3aa: CSARGRRLENTEAFF

d_gene: NA
j_gene: TRBJ2-7
v_gene: TRBV9
abundance: NA
CDR3nt: TGTGCCAGCAGCGTAGATCCAGCCTTCCACGAGCAGTACTTC
CDR3aa: CASSVDPAFHEQYF

d_gene: NA
j_gene: TRBJ2-3
v_gene: TRBV5-1
abundance: few
CDR3nt: TGCGCCAGCAGCACCCGGACTCCCGGCGCAGATACGCAGTATTTT
CDR3aa: CASSTRTPGADTQYF

d_gene: NA
j_gene: TRBJ2-4
v_gene: TRBV6-2/TRBV6-3
abundance: few
CDR3nt: TGTGCCAGCTCGAGCAGCTCCCGAAACATTCAGTACTTC
CDR3aa: CASSSSSRNIQYF

d_gene: NA
j_gene: TRBJ1-4
v_gene: TRBV7-8
abundance: NA
CDR3nt: TGTGCCAGCACCCGAGGCACTGCTAATGAAAAACTGTTTTTT
CDR3aa: CASTRGTANEKLFF

d_gene: TRBD1
j_gene: TRBJ1-2
v_gene: TRBV19
abundance: many
CDR3nt: TGTGCCAGTAGTCTTTGGACAGGAACCAACTATGGCTACACCTTC
CDR3aa: CASSLWTGTNYGYTF

d_gene: NA
j_gene: TRBJ1-3
v_gene: TRBV5-1
abundance: NA
CDR3nt: TGCGCCAGCAGTCTTGCTCACTCTGGAAACACCATATATTTT
CDR3aa: CASSLAHSGNTIYF

d_gene: TRBD1
j_gene: TRBJ1-6
v_gene: TRBV7-9
abundance: NA
CDR3nt: TGTGCCAGCAGCTTGGGACAGACCGGCTCACCCCTCCACTTT
CDR3aa: CASSLGQTGSPLHF

d_gene: TRBD1
j_gene: TRBJ1-1
v_gene: TRBV28
abundance: few
CDR3nt: TGTGCCAGCAGTTTAGGGCAGGGGGTACATGAAGCTTTCTTT
CDR3aa: CASSLGQGVHEAFF

d_gene: TRBD2
j_gene: TRBJ2-7
v_gene: TRBV12-3/TRBV12-4
abundance: NA
CDR3nt: TGTGCCAGCGCCCGGGGGGGCTCCTACGAGCAGTACTTC
CDR3aa: CASARGGSYEQYF

d_gene: NA
j_gene: TRBJ2-3
v_gene: TRBV12-3/TRBV12-4
abundance: many
CDR3nt: TGTGCCAGCAGACGTTCCACAGATACGCAGTATTTT
CDR3aa: CASRRSTDTQYF

d_gene: TRBD2
j_gene: TRBJ2-1
v_gene: TRBV7-3
abundance: NA
CDR3nt: TGTGCCAGCAGCACGGGACTAGTGTCCTACAATGAGCAGTTCTTC
CDR3aa: CASSTGLVSYNEQFF

d_gene: TRBD1
j_gene: TRBJ2-2
v_gene: TRBV12-3/TRBV12-4
abundance: many
CDR3nt: TGTGCCAGCAGTACACAGGGGGCCCGCACCGGGGAGCTGTTTTTT
CDR3aa: CASSTQGARTGELFF

d_gene: NA
j_gene: TRBJ2-7
v_gene: TRBV28
abundance: many
CDR3nt: TGTGCCAGCAGTTCCCCTCCTTCAGCGGCCTACGAGCAGTACTTC
CDR3aa: CASSSPPSAAYEQYF

d_gene: NA
j_gene: TRBJ1-1
v_gene: TRBV6-6
abundance: many
CDR3nt: TGTGCCAGCAGTGCCGACAGACCTGAAGCTTTCTTT
CDR3aa: CASSADRPEAFF

d_gene: NA
j_gene: TRBJ2-3
v_gene: TRBV27
abundance: few
CDR3nt: TGTGCCAGCAGGGCTAGGGGAGATGGGAGCACAGATACGCAGTATTTT
CDR3aa: CASRARGDGSTDTQYF

d_gene: NA
j_gene: TRBJ1-5
v_gene: TRBV24-1
abundance: NA
CDR3nt: TGTGCCACCAGTGAACGAAAATATGGCAATCAGCCCCAGCATTTT
CDR3aa: CATSERKYGNQPQHF

d_gene: NA
j_gene: TRBJ1-3
v_gene: TRBV5-4
abundance: many
CDR3nt: TGTGCCAGCAGCTTGGGGCCGACCTCTGGAAACACCATATATTTT
CDR3aa: CASSLGPTSGNTIYF

d_gene: NA
j_gene: TRBJ2-6
v_gene: TRBV18
abundance: few
CDR3nt: TGTGCCAGCTCACCACGTGGGGACTCTGGGGCCAACGTCCTGACTTTC
CDR3aa: CASSPRGDSGANVLTF

d_gene: NA
j_gene: TRBJ2-1
v_gene: TRBV24-1
abundance: few
CDR3nt: TGTGCCACCAGTGACGTGTCCTACGGCCCCTACAATGAGCAGTTCTTC
CDR3aa: CATSDVSYGPYNEQFF

d_gene: NA
j_gene: TRBJ1-5
v_gene: TRBV28
abundance: NA
CDR3nt: TGTGCCAGCAGTTCTCTGAGTGGGGGTCAGGAGCCCCAGCATTTT
CDR3aa: CASSSLSGGQEPQHF

d_gene: NA
j_gene: TRBJ2-3
v_gene: TRBV6-6
abundance: NA
CDR3nt: TGTGCCAGCAGTTACTCGAACGGGAGAAGGTTCGGGACAGATACGCAGTATTTT
CDR3aa: CASSYSNGRRFGTDTQYF

d_gene: NA
j_gene: TRBJ1-2
v_gene: TRBV24-1
abundance: few
CDR3nt: TGTGCCACCAGTAGGTCGGCCGCGGATGGCTACACCTTC
CDR3aa: CATSRSAADGYTF

d_gene: NA
j_gene: TRBJ2-7
v_gene: TRBV10-3
abundance: NA
CDR3nt: TGTGCCACCCAACCAACCAAACCCGGACAGCCAGTACGTGAGCAGTACTTC
CDR3aa: CATQPTKPGQPVREQYF

d_gene: NA
j_gene: TRBJ1-1
v_gene: TRBV6-1
abundance: few
CDR3nt: TGTGCCAGCAGTGAAAGTCGGTCGGGTGAAGCTTTCTTT
CDR3aa: CASSESRSGEAFF

d_gene: NA
j_gene: TRBJ1-1
v_gene: TRBV18
abundance: few
CDR3nt: TGTGCCAGCTCACCACAAAGTAACACTGAAGCTTTCTTT
CDR3aa: CASSPQSNTEAFF

d_gene: NA
j_gene: TRBJ2-5
v_gene: TRBV29-1
abundance: NA
CDR3nt: TGCAGCGCTTCAGTCTCGGGACATCAAGAGACCCAGTACTTC
CDR3aa: CSASVSGHQETQYF

d_gene: NA
j_gene: TRBJ2-3
v_gene: TRBV7-8
abundance: NA
CDR3nt: TGTGCCAGCAGCTTAGCAAGAGGCAGGGCGCGCACAGATACGCAGTATTTT
CDR3aa: CASSLARGRARTDTQYF

d_gene: NA
j_gene: TRBJ2-1
v_gene: TRBV5-6
abundance: many
CDR3nt: TGTGCCAGCAGCCCGGGCCTAGCTTCCAATGAGCAGTTCTTC
CDR3aa: CASSPGLASNEQFF

d_gene: NA
j_gene: TRBJ2-7
v_gene: TRBV5-5
abundance: few
CDR3nt: TGTGCCAGCAGCTTTAAGGGATTCTACGAGCAGTACTTC
CDR3aa: CASSFKGFYEQYF

d_gene: TRBD1
j_gene: TRBJ2-2
v_gene: TRBV5-4
abundance: few
CDR3nt: TGTGCCAGCAGCTTGAATCAGGGGGCGGCTACCGGGGAGCTGTTTTTT
CDR3aa: CASSLNQGAATGELFF